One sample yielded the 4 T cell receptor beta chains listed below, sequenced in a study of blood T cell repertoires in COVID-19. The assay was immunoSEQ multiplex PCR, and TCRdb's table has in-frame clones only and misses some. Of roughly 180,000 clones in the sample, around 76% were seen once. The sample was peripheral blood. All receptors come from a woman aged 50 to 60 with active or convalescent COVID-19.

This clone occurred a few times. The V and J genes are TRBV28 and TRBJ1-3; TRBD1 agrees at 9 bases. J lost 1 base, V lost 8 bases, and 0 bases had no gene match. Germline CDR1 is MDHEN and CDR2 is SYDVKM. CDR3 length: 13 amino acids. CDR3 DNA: TGTGCCAGCGGGACAGGGTCTGGAAACACCATATATTTT. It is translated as CASGTGSGNTIYF.

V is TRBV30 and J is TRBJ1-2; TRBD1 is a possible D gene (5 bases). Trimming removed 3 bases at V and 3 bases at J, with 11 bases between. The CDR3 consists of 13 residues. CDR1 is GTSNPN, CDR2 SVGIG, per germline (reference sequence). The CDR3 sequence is CAWRAGGYYGYTF. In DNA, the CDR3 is TGTGCCTGGAGGGCGGGGGGTTACTATGGCTACACCTTC. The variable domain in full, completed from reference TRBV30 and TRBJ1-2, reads SQTIHQWPATLVQPVGSPLSLECTVEGTSNPNLYWYRQAAGRGLQLLFYSVGIGQISSEVPQNLSASRPQDRQFILSSKKLLLSDSGFYLCAWRAGGYYGYTFGSGTRLTVV.

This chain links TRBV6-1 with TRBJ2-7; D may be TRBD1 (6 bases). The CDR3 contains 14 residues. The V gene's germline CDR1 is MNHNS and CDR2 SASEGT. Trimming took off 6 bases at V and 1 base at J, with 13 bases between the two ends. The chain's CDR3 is CASRPGQRSYEQYF. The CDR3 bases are TGTGCCAGCAGGCCCGGACAGAGATCCTACGAGCAGTACTTC.

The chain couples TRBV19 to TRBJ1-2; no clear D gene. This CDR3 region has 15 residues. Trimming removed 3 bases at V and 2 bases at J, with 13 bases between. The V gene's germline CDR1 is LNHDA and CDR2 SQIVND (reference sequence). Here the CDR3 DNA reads TGTGCCAGTAGTATCTCGAGAGGGCTGAACTATGGCTACACCTTC. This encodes CASSISRGLNYGYTF.